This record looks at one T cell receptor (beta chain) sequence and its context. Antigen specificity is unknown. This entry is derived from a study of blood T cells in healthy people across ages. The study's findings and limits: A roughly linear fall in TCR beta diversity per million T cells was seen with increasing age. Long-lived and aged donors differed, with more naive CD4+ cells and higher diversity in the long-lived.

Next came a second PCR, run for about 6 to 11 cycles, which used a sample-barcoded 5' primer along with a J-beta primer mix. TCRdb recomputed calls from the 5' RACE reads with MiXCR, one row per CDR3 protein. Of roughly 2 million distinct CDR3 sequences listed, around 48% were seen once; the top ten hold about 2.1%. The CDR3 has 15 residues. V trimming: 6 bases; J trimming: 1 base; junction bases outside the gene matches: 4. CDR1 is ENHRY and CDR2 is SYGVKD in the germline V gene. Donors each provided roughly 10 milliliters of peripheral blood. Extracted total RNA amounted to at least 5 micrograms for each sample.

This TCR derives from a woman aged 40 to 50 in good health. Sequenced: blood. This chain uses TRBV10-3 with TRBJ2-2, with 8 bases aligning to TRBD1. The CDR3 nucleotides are TGTGCCATCAGCGGACAGGGCGGGAACACCGGGGAGCTGTTTTTT. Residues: CAISGQGGNTGELFF.